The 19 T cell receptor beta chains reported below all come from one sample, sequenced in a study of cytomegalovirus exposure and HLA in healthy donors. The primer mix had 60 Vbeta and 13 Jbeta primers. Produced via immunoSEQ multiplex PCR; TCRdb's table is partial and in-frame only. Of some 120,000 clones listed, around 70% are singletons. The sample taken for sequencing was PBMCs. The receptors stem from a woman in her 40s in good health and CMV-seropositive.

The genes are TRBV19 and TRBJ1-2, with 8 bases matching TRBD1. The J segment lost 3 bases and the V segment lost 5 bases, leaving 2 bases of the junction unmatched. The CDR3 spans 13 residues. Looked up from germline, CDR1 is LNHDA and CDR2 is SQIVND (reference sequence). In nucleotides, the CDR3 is TGTGCCAGTAGTCCGGACAGGGACTATGGCTACACCTTC. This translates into CASSPDRDYGYTF.

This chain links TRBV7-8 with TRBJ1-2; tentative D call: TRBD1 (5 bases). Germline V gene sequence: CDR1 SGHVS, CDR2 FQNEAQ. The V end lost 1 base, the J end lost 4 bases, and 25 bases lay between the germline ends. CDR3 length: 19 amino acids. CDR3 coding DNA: TGTGCCAGCAGCTTAGAAGCGTCCCAGGGAGGATCATCCGCCTATGGCTACACCTTC. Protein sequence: CASSLEASQGGSSAYGYTF.

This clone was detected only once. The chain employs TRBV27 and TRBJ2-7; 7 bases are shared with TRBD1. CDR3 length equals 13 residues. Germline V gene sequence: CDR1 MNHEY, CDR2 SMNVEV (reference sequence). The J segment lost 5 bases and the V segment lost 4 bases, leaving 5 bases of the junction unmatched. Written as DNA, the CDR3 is TGTGCCAGCAGTTCTCAGGGGGACAACGAGCAGTACTTC. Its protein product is CASSSQGDNEQYF.

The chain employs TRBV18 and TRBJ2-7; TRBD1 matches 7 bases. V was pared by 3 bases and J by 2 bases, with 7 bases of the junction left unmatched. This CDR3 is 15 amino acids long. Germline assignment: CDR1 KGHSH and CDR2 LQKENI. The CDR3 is CASSPLPGGTYEQYF. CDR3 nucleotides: TGTGCCAGCTCACCGCTTCCAGGGGGTACCTACGAGCAGTACTTC. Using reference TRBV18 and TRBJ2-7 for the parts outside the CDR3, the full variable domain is NAGVMQNPRHLVRRRGQEARLRCSPMKGHSHVYWYRQLPEEGLKFMVYLQKENIIDESGMPKERFSAEFPKEGPSILRIQQVVRGDSAAYFCASSPLPGGTYEQYFGPGTRLTVT.

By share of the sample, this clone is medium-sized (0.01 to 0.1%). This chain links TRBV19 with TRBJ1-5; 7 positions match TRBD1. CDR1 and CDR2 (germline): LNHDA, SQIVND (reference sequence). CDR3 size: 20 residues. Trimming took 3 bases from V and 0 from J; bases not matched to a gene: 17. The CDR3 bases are TGTGCCAGTAGTATCGGGAACCGGGACAGCCGTGAGGCTAGCAATCAGCCCCAGCATTTT. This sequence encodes CASSIGNRDSREASNQPQHF.

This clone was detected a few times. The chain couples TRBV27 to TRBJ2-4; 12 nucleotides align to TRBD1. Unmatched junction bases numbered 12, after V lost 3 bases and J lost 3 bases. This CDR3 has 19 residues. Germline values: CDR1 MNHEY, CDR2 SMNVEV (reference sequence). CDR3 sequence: CASSFLAGQGAMGKNIQYF. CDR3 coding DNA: TGTGCCAGCAGTTTCTTAGCGGGACAGGGGGCGATGGGCAAAAACATTCAGTACTTC.

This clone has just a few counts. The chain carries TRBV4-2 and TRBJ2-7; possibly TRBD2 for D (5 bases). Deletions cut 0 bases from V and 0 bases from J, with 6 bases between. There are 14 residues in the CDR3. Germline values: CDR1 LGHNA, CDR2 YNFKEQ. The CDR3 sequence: CASSQEDSSYEQYF. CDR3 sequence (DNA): TGTGCCAGCAGCCAAGAGGACTCCTCCTACGAGCAGTACTTC.

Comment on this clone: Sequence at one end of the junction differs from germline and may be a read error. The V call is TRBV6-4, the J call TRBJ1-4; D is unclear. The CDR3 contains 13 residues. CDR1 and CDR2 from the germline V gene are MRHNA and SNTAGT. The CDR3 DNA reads TGTGCCAGCAGTGACTCGATGGCAGGCATTCTGCTTTTT. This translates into CASSDSMAGILLF.

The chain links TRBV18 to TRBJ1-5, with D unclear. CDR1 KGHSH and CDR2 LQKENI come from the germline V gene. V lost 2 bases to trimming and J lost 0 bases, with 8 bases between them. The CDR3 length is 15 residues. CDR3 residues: CASSPFEGSNQPQHF. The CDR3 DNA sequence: TGTGCCAGCTCACCATTTGAGGGTAGCAATCAGCCCCAGCATTTT.

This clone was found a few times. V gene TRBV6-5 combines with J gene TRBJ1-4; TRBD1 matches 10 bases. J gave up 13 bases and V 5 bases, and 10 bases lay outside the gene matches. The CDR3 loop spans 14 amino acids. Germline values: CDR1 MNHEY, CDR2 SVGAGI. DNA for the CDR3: TGTGCCAGCAGTGTCGGGACAGGGGCACCGATACTGTTTTTT. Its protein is CASSVGTGAPILFF.

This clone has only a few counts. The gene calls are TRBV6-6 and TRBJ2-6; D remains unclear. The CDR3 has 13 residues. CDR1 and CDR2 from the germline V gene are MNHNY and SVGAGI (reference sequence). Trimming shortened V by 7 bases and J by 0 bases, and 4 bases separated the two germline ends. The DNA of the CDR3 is TGTGCCAGCACCAACTCTGGGGCCAACGTCCTGACTTTC. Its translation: CASTNSGANVLTF.

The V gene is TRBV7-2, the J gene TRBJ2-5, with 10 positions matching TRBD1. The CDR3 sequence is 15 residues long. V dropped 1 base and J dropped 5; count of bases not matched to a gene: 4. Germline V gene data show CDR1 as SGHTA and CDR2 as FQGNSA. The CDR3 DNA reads TGTGCCAGCAGCTTAGTCTCGACAGGGGGCGAGACCCAGTACTTC. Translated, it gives CASSLVSTGGETQYF.

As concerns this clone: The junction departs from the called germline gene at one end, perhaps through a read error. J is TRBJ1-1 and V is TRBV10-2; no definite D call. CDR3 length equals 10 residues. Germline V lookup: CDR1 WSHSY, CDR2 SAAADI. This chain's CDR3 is CASSESKQYF. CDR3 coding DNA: TGCGCCAGCAGTGAGTCGAAACAGTACTTT.

In DNA, the CDR3 is TGTGCCAGCAGTGGCGGACTTAGAGCGTGGGGAGCTTTCTTT. It yields the protein CASSGGLRAWGAFF. The chain has TRBV25-1 and TRBJ1-1; D unclear. The V gene lost 4 bases and the J gene lost 10 bases, with 19 bases spanning the gap. The CDR3 totals 14 residues. CDR1 and CDR2 (germline): MGHDK, SYGVNS.

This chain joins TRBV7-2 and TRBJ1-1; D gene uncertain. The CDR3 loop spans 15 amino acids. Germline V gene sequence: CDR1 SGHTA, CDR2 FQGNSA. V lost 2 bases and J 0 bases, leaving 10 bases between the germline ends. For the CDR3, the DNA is TGTGCCAGCAGCTTAAACAGAGAAGTGAACACTGAAGCTTTCTTT. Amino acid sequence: CASSLNREVNTEAFF.

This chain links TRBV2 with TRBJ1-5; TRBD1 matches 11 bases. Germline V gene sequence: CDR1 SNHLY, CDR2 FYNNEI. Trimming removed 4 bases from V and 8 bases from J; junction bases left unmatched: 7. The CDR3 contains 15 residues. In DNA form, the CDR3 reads TGTGCCAGCAGTGGTCGGACAGGGGGCATGGAGCCCCAGCATTTT. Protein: CASSGRTGGMEPQHF.

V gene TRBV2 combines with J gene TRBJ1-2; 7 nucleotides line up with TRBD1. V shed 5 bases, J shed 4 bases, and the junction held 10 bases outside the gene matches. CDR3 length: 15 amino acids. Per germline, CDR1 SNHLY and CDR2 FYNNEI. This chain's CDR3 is CASSRDSYFGYGYTF. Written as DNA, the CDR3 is TGTGCCAGCAGTCGGGACAGCTACTTTGGCTATGGCTACACCTTC.

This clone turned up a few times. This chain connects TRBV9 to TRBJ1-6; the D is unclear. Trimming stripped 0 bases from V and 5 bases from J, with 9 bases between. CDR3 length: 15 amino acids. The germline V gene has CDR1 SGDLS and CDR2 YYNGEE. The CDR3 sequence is CASSVGALHNSPLHF. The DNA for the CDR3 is TGTGCCAGCAGCGTAGGCGCCTTACATAATTCACCCCTCCACTTT.

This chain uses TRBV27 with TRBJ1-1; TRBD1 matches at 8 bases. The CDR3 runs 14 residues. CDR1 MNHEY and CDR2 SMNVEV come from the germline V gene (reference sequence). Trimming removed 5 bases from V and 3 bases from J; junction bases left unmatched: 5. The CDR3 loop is CASSGDRPDTEAFF. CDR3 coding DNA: TGTGCCAGCAGTGGGGACAGGCCTGACACTGAAGCTTTCTTT.